These 5 T cell receptor beta chains originate from one sample sequenced in a study of molecular identifiers for immune sequencing clone quantification. TCRdb itself ran the PCR reads through MiXCR, one entry per CDR3 protein. The sample consists of around 40,000 distinct CDR3 sequences, approximately 20% of them appearing once. The sample was naive CD8+ T cells from blood, with Jurkat cell RNA spiked in. The subset was: FACS-sorted CD8+CD4-CCR7+CD45RA+ naive T cells. The receptors stem from a human donor in good health. Some libraries in this study had Jurkat cell RNA spiked in.

This clonotype has more than one count but fewer than ten. This could be a read error, since a much larger clone is one nucleotide away. The CDR3 reads CASSQDLRTSFYEQYF. CDR3 nucleotide sequence: TGTGCCAGCAGCCAAGATCTTCGGACTAGCTTCTACGAGCAGTACTTC. The V call is TRBV3-1, the J call TRBJ2-7, with TRBD2 identical over 8 bases. Germline values: CDR1 LGHDT, CDR2 YNNKEL (reference sequence). This CDR3 is built from 16 residues. V lost 0 bases, J lost 3 bases, and 7 bases stayed unmatched.

This clonotype was picked up many times. V gene TRBV30 combines with J gene TRBJ2-7; 8 positions agree with TRBD2. The length of the CDR3 is 13 residues. CDR1 is GTSNPN and CDR2 is SVGIG in the germline V gene (reference sequence). With V trimmed by 4 bases and J by 0 bases, 2 bases remained unmatched. The CDR3 sequence: CAWNGGASYEQYF. The CDR3 DNA reads as TGTGCCTGGAACGGGGGGGCCTCCTACGAGCAGTACTTC.

In its sample, this clonotype was seen a few times. The CDR3 DNA reads TGCGCCAGCAGCCAAACCTTGGACGCAGCCTACGAGCAGTACTTC. Translating it yields CASSQTLDAAYEQYF. The chain joins TRBV4-1 to TRBJ2-7, with D unclear. Trimming removed 2 bases from V and 2 bases from J, with 13 bases in between. Germline V lookup: CDR1 MGHRA, CDR2 YSYEKL. The CDR3 length is 15 residues.

To note about this clonotype: A much larger clone sits a single nucleotide away, making a read error possible. The chain combines TRBV6-5 with TRBJ2-6; TRBD1 matches at 7 bases. Germline CDR1 is MNHEY and CDR2 is SVGAGI. The CDR3 contains 15 residues. CDR3 in DNA: TGTGCCGGCAGTCACGGGACAGCTGGGGCCAACGTCCTGACTTTC. Its translation: CAGSHGTAGANVLTF.

This clonotype is termed medium-sized. This chain uses TRBV29-1 with TRBJ2-1, with TRBD2 matching 7 bases. Losses at the gene ends were 4 bases for V and 7 bases for J; bases not matched to a gene: 10. The CDR3 extends over 14 amino acids. CDR1 and CDR2 from the germline V gene are SQVTM and ANQGSEA. CDR3 bases: TGCAGCGTTGCCGGGTCTAGCGGCCTGAATGAGCAGTTCTTC. Translating gives CSVAGSSGLNEQFF.